This TCR beta chain was captured in a study of identifying expanded T cells in peripheral blood. Method: immunoSEQ multiplex PCR; TCRdb's copy keeps in-frame clones and lacks some. This sample has tens of thousands of clones; around 83% occur once, and the top ten carry 15% to 20%. In regard to this clone: Its target is unknown.

CDR3 length: 14 residues. Germline CDR1 reads LGHNA; CDR2 reads YSLEER. J gave up 3 bases and V 4 bases, and 4 bases lay outside the gene matches. Overall study findings and caveats: Clone count variance between roughly 2-week samples rose with total template count. Differentially abundant clones: around 1.2 between replicates, around 16 at around 14 days, roughly 18 at four.

The clonotype originates from a person aged 18 to 75 in good health. The genes are TRBV4-3 and TRBJ1-1; 8 bases align to TRBD1. The specimen sequenced was blood. CDR3 protein: CASSLMDRDTEAFF. CDR3 sequence (DNA): TGCGCCAGCAGCCTTATGGACAGGGACACTGAAGCTTTCTTT.